This entry lists 22 T cell receptor beta chains sequenced from one sample in a study of cytomegalovirus exposure and HLA in healthy donors. Amplification used 60 Vbeta primers and 13 Jbeta primers. Only in-frame clones appear in the TCRdb table, and some are missing; sequencing was by immunoSEQ multiplex PCR. The sample holds over 100,000 clones. What was sequenced was PBMCs. These receptors were obtained from a man between 18 and 35 years old in good health and CMV-seronegative.

The chain recombines TRBV4-1 with TRBJ1-5; unclear D gene. The V and J ends lost 0 bases and 2 bases respectively, with 8 bases between them. Germline V gene data show CDR1 as MGHRA and CDR2 as YSYEKL. The CDR3 consists of 15 residues. The CDR3 here is CASSQEAGGNQPQHF. In DNA, the CDR3 is TGCGCCAGCAGCCAAGAAGCCGGGGGCAATCAGCCCCAGCATTTT.

This chain uses TRBV5-1 with TRBJ1-2; no reliable D call. The CDR3 covers 15 residues. Germline CDR1 and CDR2: SGHRS and YFSETQ. Trimming removed 4 bases from V and 1 base from J, with 14 bases in between. This chain's CDR3 is CASSQAARINYGYTF. The DNA for the CDR3 is TGCGCCAGCAGCCAGGCAGCTCGGATTAACTATGGCTACACCTTC.

The chain is built from TRBV30 and TRBJ2-3; the D gene is possibly TRBD1 (6 bases). This CDR3 has 13 residues. CDR1 is GTSNPN and CDR2 is SVGIG in the germline V gene (reference sequence). The ends were cut back, 0 bases at V and 9 bases at J, with 13 bases in the middle. CDR3 sequence reads: CAWSVLGARTQYF. The CDR3 coding sequence is TGTGCCTGGAGTGTACTGGGGGCCCGCACGCAGTATTTT.

The chain couples TRBV9 to TRBJ2-1; 15 bases are shared with TRBD2. The CDR3 has 18 residues. Trimming took 3 bases from V and 0 from J; bases not matched to a gene: 4. Germline values: CDR1 SGDLS, CDR2 YYNGEE. CDR3 in amino acids: CASSEGTSGGSSYNEQFF. In nucleotides, the CDR3 is TGTGCCAGCAGCGAGGGGACTAGCGGGGGGAGCTCCTACAATGAGCAGTTCTTC.

The chain recombines TRBV18 with TRBJ2-6; D is possibly TRBD1 (5 bases). The CDR3 length is 15 residues. The germline gives CDR1 KGHSH, CDR2 LQKENI. V lost 3 bases and J 2 bases, leaving 8 bases between the germline ends. The CDR3 loop reads CASSPSRAGANVLTF. In nucleotides, the CDR3 is TGTGCCAGCTCACCCAGCAGGGCTGGGGCCAACGTCCTGACTTTC.

This chain uses TRBV6-5 with TRBJ2-1; D is possibly TRBD2 (5 bases). Germline CDR1 reads MNHEY; CDR2 reads SVGAGI. Trimming pared 6 bases from V and 9 bases from J, leaving 15 bases between. The CDR3 has 13 amino acids. The chain's CDR3 is CASRKPPAGEQFF. The CDR3, as DNA: TGTGCCAGCAGAAAACCTCCTGCGGGTGAGCAGTTCTTC.

The gene calls are TRBV7-3 and TRBJ2-3, with D unclear. The ends were cut back, 1 base at V and 5 bases at J, with 7 bases in the middle. CDR1 is SGHTA, CDR2 FQGTGA, per germline. The CDR3 sequence is 13 residues long. CDR3 bases: TGTGCCAGCAGCTTAAATACTCTAGATACGCAGTATTTT. This gives the protein CASSLNTLDTQYF.

This rearrangement joins TRBV10-3 to TRBJ2-2; 10 positions agree with TRBD1. Germline values: CDR1 ENHRY, CDR2 SYGVKD. V was pared by 5 bases and J by 2 bases, with 5 bases of the junction left unmatched. The CDR3 extends over 16 amino acids. DNA of the CDR3: TGTGCCATCAGTTACGACAGGGGGCTCAACACCGGGGAGCTGTTTTTT. Protein: CAISYDRGLNTGELFF.

This sequence joins TRBV29-1 and TRBJ2-7; possible D gene TRBD1, 6 bases. The V end was cut by 6 bases, the J end by 2 bases, with 14 bases between. The length of the CDR3 is 13 residues. CDR1 SQVTM and CDR2 ANQGSEA come from the germline V gene. The CDR3 is CSVGQLVPYEQYF. The CDR3 nucleotides read TGCAGCGTCGGACAGTTGGTTCCCTACGAGCAGTACTTC.

The chain combines TRBV7-9 with TRBJ1-2, with 11 bases that match TRBD1. Trimming took 5 bases from V and 8 from J; bases not matched to a gene: 7. The CDR3 runs 14 residues. Germline V CDR1 and CDR2: SEHNR, FQNEAQ (reference sequence). In DNA, the CDR3 is TGTGCCAGCAGCCCAGGACAGGGGGCATGGGGCTACACCTTC. Encoded protein: CASSPGQGAWGYTF.

The CDR3 bases are TGTGCCAGCAGCTCCCCACGAGAGTTTAATGAAAAACTGTTTTTT. This sequence encodes CASSSPREFNEKLFF. The V call is TRBV7-9, the J call TRBJ1-4; D call uncertain. This CDR3 region has 15 residues. From germline, CDR1 is SEHNR and CDR2 FQNEAQ (reference sequence). V was trimmed by 4 bases and J by 4 bases, leaving 13 bases between them. Based on the CDR3 plus reference TRBV7-9 and TRBJ1-4, the full variable domain is DTGVSQNPRHKITKRGQNVTFRCDPISEHNRLYWYRQTLGQGPEFLTYFQNEAQLEKSRLLSDRFSAERPKGSFSTLEIQRTEQGDSAMYLCASSSPREFNEKLFFGSGTQLSVL.

This chain joins TRBV2 and TRBJ2-6; 7 bases line up with TRBD2. After removal of 3 bases from V and 2 bases from J, the junction contained 1 base not matched to a gene. The CDR3 covers 15 residues. Germline V CDR1 and CDR2: SNHLY, FYNNEI. The CDR3 is CASSEGGAGANVLTF. Here the CDR3 DNA reads TGTGCCAGCAGTGAGGGGGGGGCTGGGGCCAACGTCCTGACTTTC.

The chain recombines TRBV9 with TRBJ2-7; TRBD1 aligns across 7 bases. CDR3 size: 13 residues. CDR1 SGDLS and CDR2 YYNGEE come from the germline V gene. V was clipped by 3 bases and J by 3 bases; unmatched bases: 3. Here the CDR3 reads CASSAGQFYEQYF. For the CDR3, the DNA is TGTGCCAGCAGCGCGGGACAGTTCTACGAGCAGTACTTC. The full variable domain, with the rest looked up from reference TRBV9 and TRBJ2-7, is DSGVTQTPKHLITATGQRVTLRCSPRSGDLSVYWYQQSLDQGLQFLIQYYNGEERAKGNILERFSAQQFPDLHSELNLSSLELGDSALYFCASSAGQFYEQYFGPGTRLTVT.

V is TRBV5-1 and J is TRBJ2-5, with TRBD1 matching over 12 bases. The CDR3 consists of 17 residues. The ends lost 3 bases at V and 5 bases at J; junction bases unmatched: 11. Germline V gene sequence: CDR1 SGHRS, CDR2 YFSETQ. The CDR3 sequence is CASSSDFAGTGGETQYF. CDR3 in DNA: TGCGCCAGCAGCTCTGATTTCGCCGGGACAGGGGGCGAGACCCAGTACTTC.

V gene TRBV19 combines with J gene TRBJ2-3; perhaps TRBD1 as D (5 bases). The germline V gene encodes CDR1 LNHDA and CDR2 SQIVND (reference sequence). The CDR3 consists of 14 residues. Trimming cost V 1 base and J 7 bases, with 12 bases left between them. This chain's CDR3 is CASSIVAGLNTQYF. The DNA of the CDR3 is TGTGCCAGTAGTATAGTCGCAGGGTTGAATACGCAGTATTTT. Complete variable domain (other parts from reference TRBV19 and TRBJ2-3): DGGITQSPKYLFRKEGQNVTLSCEQNLNHDAMYWYRQDPGQGLRLIYYSQIVNDFQKGDIAEGYSVSREKKESFPLTVTSAQKNPTAFYLCASSIVAGLNTQYFGPGTRLTVL.

In nucleotides, the CDR3 is TGTGCCAGCAGCGTGGACTGGACTAGAGAGCTGTTTTTT. It translates to CASSVDWTRELFF. The chain employs TRBV9 and TRBJ2-2; TRBD2 aligns across 7 bases. Losses at the gene ends were 2 bases for V and 11 bases for J; bases not matched to a gene: 6. From germline, CDR1 is SGDLS and CDR2 YYNGEE. The CDR3 is made up of 13 amino acids.

The CDR3 bases are TGTGGGAGGACGGATAACTATGGCTACACCTTC. This sequence encodes CGRTDNYGYTF. The genes are TRBV30 and TRBJ1-2; D is unresolved. The CDR3 is 11 residues long. Germline V gene data show CDR1 as GTSNPN and CDR2 as SVGIG (reference sequence).

The DNA for the CDR3 is TGCGCCAGCAGCCTTCTAACGGTAGATACGCAGTATTTT. Translating gives CASSLLTVDTQYF. V and J are TRBV4-1 and TRBJ2-3; no clear D. V was cut by 4 bases and J by 5 bases, with 10 bases left in between. Germline CDR1 is MGHRA and CDR2 is YSYEKL. This CDR3 comprises 13 residues.

The chain links TRBV7-9 to TRBJ1-4; D not certain. This CDR3 has 15 amino acids. Germline CDR1 SEHNR, CDR2 FQNEAQ (reference sequence). Trimming left V 5 bases short and J 0 bases short, with 10 bases between. The DNA of the CDR3 is TGTGCCAGCAGCCGTGGAGACGCAACTAATGAAAAACTGTTTTTT. The encoded protein is CASSRGDATNEKLFF.

The chain links TRBV4-2 to TRBJ2-5; D perhaps matches TRBD2 (6 bases). The CDR3 extends over 14 amino acids. Trimming removed 0 bases from V and 11 bases from J, with 16 bases in between. Germline loops: CDR1 LGHNA, CDR2 YNFKEQ. CDR3 sequence: CASSQDLRESKQYF. DNA for the CDR3: TGTGCCAGCAGCCAAGATCTCCGGGAGTCCAAGCAGTACTTC.

The chain links TRBV6-6 to TRBJ2-1, with D tentatively TRBD2 (5 bases). The CDR3 spans 15 residues. Trimming removed 7 bases from V and 7 bases from J, with 20 bases in between. Germline CDR1 reads MNHNY; CDR2 reads SVGAGI (reference sequence). In nucleotides, the CDR3 is TGTGCCAGCACCCCTTCTACTAGTGTTTTGAATGAGCAGTTCTTC. Its translation: CASTPSTSVLNEQFF.

The chain is built from TRBV4-3 and TRBJ2-7; no firm D call. The ends were cut back, 4 bases at V and 3 bases at J, with 13 bases in the middle. The CDR3 runs to 14 residues. CDR1 LGHNA and CDR2 YSLEER come from the germline V gene. The CDR3 here is CASSRKPGFYEQYF. CDR3 bases: TGCGCCAGCAGCCGTAAGCCAGGATTCTACGAGCAGTACTTC.